Sequencing of this T cell receptor (beta chain) was carried out in a study of T cells in Graves' hyperthyroidism and ophthalmopathy. Whole-study findings and limits: In validation, the model predicted ophthalmopathy. These predictions came a median about 6.2 months before onset. Researchers found most expanded thyroid clonotypes above 0.001 in blood as well. By a 13 V-J model, ophthalmopathy was set apart from stable hyperthyroidism.

From germline, CDR1 is DFQATT and CDR2 SNEGSKA (reference sequence). V gave up 5 bases and J gave up 6 bases; unmatched junction bases: 5. The CDR3 loop spans 13 amino acids. On this clonotype itself: Its target is not known.

Diagnoses were established using clinical symptoms, serum thyroxine and TRAb, thyroid ultrasound and orbital computed tomography. TCR beta CDR3 region amplification was performed from RNA transcripts. Initially, a first-round RT-PCR of the TCR CDR3 employed the HTBI primer set. Via MiXCR, TCRdb re-called the multiplex PCR reads, giving one row per CDR3 protein. The sample has about 640,000 distinct CDR3 sequences, 40% to 55% seen once. The clonotype comes from an adult man with Graves' disease, either hyperthyroidism or ophthalmopathy (not recorded which). The genes are TRBV20-1 and TRBJ2-2; TRBD1 matches at 8 bases. Specimen: peripheral blood or thyroid tissue (not recorded which). The CDR3 bases are TGCAGTGCTTCCGACAGGGGAGCCGGGGAGCTGTTTTTT. Residues: CSASDRGAGELFF.